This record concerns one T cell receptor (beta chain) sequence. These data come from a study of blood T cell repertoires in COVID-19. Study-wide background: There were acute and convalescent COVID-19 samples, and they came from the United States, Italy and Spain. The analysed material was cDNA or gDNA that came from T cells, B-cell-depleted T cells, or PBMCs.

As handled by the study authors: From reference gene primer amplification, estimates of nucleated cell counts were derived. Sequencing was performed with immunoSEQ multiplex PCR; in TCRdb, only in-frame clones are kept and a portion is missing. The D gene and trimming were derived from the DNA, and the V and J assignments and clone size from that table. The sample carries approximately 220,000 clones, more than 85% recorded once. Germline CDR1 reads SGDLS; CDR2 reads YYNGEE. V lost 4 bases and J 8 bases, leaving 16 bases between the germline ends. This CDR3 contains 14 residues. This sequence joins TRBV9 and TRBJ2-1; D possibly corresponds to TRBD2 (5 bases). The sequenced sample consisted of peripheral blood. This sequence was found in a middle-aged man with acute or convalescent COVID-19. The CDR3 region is CASSTSVSVDEQFF. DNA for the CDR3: TGTGCCAGCAGCACCTCTGTTAGCGTCGATGAGCAGTTCTTC. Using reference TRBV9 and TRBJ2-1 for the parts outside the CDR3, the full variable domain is DSGVTQTPKHLITATGQRVTLRCSPRSGDLSVYWYQQSLDQGLQFLIQYYNGEERAKGNILERFSAQQFPDLHSELNLSSLELGDSALYFCASSTSVSVDEQFFGPGTRLTVL.